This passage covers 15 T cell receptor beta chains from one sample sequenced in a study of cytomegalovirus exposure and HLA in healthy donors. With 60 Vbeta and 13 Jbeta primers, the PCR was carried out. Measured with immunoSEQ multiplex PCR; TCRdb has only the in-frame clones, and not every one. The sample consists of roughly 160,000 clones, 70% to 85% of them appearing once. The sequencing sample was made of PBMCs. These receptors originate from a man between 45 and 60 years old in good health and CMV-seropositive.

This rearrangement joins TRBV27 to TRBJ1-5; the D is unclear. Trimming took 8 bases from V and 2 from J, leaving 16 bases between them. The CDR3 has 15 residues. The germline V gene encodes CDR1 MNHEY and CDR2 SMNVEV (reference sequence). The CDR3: CASSSLAGGNQPQHF. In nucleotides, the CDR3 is TGTGCCAGCTCCTCGTTAGCGGGCGGCAATCAGCCCCAGCATTTT.

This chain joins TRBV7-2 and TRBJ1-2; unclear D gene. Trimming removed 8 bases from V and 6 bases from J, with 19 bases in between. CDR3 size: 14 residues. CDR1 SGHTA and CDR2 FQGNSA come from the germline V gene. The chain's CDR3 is CASGEHAGWNGYTF. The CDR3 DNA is TGTGCCAGCGGGGAGCATGCGGGTTGGAATGGCTACACCTTC.

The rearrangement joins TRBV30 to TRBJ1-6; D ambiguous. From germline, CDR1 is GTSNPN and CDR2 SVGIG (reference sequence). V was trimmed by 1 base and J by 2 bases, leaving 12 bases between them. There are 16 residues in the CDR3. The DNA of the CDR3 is TGTGCCTGGAGTGGGGCCCTAAAGGCCTATAATTCACCCCTCCACTTT. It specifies CAWSGALKAYNSPLHF.

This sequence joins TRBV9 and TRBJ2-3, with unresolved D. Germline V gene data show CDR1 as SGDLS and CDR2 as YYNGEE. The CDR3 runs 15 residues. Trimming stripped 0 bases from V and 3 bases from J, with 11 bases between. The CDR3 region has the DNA TGTGCCAGCAGCGTAGCAGGTGATAGAACAGATACGCAGTATTTT. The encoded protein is CASSVAGDRTDTQYF.

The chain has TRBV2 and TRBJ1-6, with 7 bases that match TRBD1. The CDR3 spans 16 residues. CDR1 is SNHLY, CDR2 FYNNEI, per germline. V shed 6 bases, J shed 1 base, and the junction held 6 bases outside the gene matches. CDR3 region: CASRDRTPSYNSPLHF. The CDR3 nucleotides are TGTGCCAGCAGGGACAGGACTCCTTCCTATAATTCACCCCTCCACTTT.

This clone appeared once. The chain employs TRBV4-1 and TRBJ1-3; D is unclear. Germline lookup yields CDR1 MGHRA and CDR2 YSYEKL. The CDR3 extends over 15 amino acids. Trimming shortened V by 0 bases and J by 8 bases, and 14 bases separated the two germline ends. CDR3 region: CASSQDVRGVYTIYF. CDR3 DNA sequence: TGCGCCAGCAGCCAAGACGTTCGCGGGGTCTACACCATATATTTT.

The CDR3 DNA sequence: TGTGCCAGCAGCTTATCTTCAGGGGGCGGCACTGAAGCTTTCTTT. The encoded protein is CASSLSSGGGTEAFF. The gene calls are TRBV7-2 and TRBJ1-1, with TRBD1 matching over 8 bases. CDR1 is SGHTA and CDR2 is FQGNSA in the germline V gene. J lost 4 bases, V lost 2 bases, and 6 bases had no gene match. CDR3 size: 15 residues.

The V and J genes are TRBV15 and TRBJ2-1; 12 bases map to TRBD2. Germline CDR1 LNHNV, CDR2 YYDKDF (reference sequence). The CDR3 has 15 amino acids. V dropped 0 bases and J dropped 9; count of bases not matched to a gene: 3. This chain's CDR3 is CATSRDLAGGREQFF. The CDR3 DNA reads TGTGCCACCAGCAGAGATCTAGCGGGGGGGCGTGAGCAGTTCTTC.

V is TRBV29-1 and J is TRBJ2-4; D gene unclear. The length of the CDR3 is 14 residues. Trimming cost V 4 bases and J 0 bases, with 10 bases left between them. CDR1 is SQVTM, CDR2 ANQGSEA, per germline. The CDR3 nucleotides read TGCAGCGTTGGGTTGAGTATAGCCAAAAACATTCAGTACTTC. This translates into CSVGLSIAKNIQYF.

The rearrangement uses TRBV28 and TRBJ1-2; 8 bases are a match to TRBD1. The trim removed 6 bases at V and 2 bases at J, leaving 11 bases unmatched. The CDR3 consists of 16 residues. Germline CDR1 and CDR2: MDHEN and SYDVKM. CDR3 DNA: TGTGCCAGCAGCCCTTGGGCTGGACAGGGAAACTATGGCTACACCTTC. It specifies CASSPWAGQGNYGYTF.

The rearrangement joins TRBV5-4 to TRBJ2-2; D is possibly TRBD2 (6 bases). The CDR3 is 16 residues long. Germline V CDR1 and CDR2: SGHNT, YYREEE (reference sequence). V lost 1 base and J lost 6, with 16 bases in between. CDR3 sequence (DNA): TGTGCCAGCAGCTTGTCGTGGGGGAGGTTAGCCGGGGAGCTGTTTTTT. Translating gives CASSLSWGRLAGELFF.

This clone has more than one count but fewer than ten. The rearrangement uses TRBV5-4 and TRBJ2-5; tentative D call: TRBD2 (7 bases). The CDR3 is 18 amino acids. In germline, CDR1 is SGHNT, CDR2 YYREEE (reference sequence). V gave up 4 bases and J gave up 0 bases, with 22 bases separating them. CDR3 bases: TGTGCCAGCAGCCGCGCAGCAGCCGGGGGGCGGTACCAAGAGACCCAGTACTTC. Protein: CASSRAAAGGRYQETQYF. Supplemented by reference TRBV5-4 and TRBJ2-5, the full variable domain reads ETGVTQSPTHLIKTRGQQVTLRCSSQSGHNTVSWYQQALGQGPQFIFQYYREEENGRGNFPPRFSGLQFPNYSSELNVNALELDDSALYLCASSRAAAGGRYQETQYFGPGTRLLVL.

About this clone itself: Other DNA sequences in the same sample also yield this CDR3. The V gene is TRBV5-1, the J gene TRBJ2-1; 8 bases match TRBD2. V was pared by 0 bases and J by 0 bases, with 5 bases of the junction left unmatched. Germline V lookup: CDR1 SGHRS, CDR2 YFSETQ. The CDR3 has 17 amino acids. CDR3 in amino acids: CASSLVERGISYNEQFF. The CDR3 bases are TGCGCCAGCAGCTTGGTGGAGCGGGGGATCTCCTACAATGAGCAGTTCTTC.

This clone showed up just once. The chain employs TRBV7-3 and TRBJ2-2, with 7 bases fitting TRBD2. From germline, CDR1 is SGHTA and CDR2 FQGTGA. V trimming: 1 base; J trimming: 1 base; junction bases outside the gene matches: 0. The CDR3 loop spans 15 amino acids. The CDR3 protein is CASSLSGGNTGELFF. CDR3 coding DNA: TGTGCCAGCAGCTTAAGCGGGGGGAACACCGGGGAGCTGTTTTTT.

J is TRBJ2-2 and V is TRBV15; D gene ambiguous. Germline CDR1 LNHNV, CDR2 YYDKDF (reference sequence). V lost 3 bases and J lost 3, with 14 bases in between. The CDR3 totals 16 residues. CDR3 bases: TGTGCCACCAGCAGTCCCCGGGTCCTCCACACCGGGGAGCTGTTTTTT. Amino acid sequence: CATSSPRVLHTGELFF.